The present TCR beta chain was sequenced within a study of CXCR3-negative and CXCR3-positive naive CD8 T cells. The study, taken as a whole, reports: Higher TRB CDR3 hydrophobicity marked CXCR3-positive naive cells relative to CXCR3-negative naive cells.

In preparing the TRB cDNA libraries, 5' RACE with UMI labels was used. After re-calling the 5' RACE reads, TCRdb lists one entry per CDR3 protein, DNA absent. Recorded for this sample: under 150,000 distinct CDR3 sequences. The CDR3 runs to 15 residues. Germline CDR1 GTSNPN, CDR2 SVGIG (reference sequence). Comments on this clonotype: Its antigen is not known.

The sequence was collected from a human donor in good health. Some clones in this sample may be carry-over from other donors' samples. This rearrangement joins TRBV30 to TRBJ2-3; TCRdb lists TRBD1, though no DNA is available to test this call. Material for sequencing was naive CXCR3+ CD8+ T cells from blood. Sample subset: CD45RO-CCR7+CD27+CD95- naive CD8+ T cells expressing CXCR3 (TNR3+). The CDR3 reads CAWSVTGGSTDTQYF.